The 22 T cell receptor beta chains presented below share a single source sample, sequenced in a study of CD8 T cells in Susac syndrome. It was with random hexamers that 0.5 to 1 ug RNA was reverse transcribed. From the immunoSEQ multiplex PCR reads, TCRdb called clonotypes with MiXCR, one entry per CDR3 protein. This sample carries some 180,000 distinct CDR3 sequences, about 93% of them seen once, and the ten largest clones take approximately 0.099%. The sample consisted of CD4+ T cells from PBMCs. All receptors derive from a human donor with Susac syndrome.

The rearrangement joins TRBV5-1 to TRBJ2-5; 8 bases are shared with TRBD1. This CDR3 contains 14 residues. CDR1 and CDR2 from the germline V gene are SGHRS and YFSETQ. The V and J ends lost 5 bases and 1 base, in that order; junction bases with no gene match: 4. Written as DNA, the CDR3 is TGCGCCAGCAGAAAAGGACAGGGCCAAGAGACCCAGTACTTC. Its translation is CASRKGQGQETQYF.

The genes are TRBV15 and TRBJ2-7; the D gene is possibly TRBD2 (7 bases). This CDR3 region has 15 residues. Germline V gives CDR1 LNHNV, CDR2 YYDKDF (reference sequence). The V end was cut by 1 base, the J end by 0 bases, with 10 bases between. The CDR3 nucleotides read TGTGCCACCAGCAGAGGGGGGGGGCCCTCCTACGAGCAGTACTTC. The encoded protein is CATSRGGGPSYEQYF. Using reference TRBV15 and TRBJ2-7 for the parts outside the CDR3, the full variable domain is DAMVIQNPRYQVTQFGKPVTLSCSQTLNHNVMYWYQQKSSQAPKLLFHYYDKDFNNEADTPDNFQSRRPNTSFCFLDIRSPGLGDTAMYLCATSRGGGPSYEQYFGPGTRLTVT.

The chain uses TRBV12-3 or TRBV12-4 and TRBJ2-2, with 9 nucleotides matching TRBD1. V trimming: 3 bases; J trimming: 9 bases; junction bases outside the gene matches: 8. The CDR3 totals 15 residues. The CDR3 DNA is TGTGCCAGCAGTTTGAAGGGACAGGGTAGCTGGGAGCTGTTTTTT. Residues: CASSLKGQGSWELFF.

The chain links TRBV28 to TRBJ2-1; 7 bases fit TRBD1. CDR1 and CDR2 (germline): MDHEN, SYDVKM. This CDR3 contains 13 residues. The junction had 10 bases not matched to a gene; V was cut back by 2 bases and J by 15 bases. This CDR3 is CASSLQAGTVGFF. CDR3 bases: TGTGCCAGCAGTTTACAGGCCGGGACAGTGGGGTTCTTC.

This chain joins TRBV27 and TRBJ1-2, with a weak D call TRBD1 (6 bases). CDR1 and CDR2 from the germline V gene are MNHEY and SMNVEV (reference sequence). Trimming pared 5 bases from V and 6 bases from J, leaving 13 bases between. CDR3 size: 13 residues. The CDR3 is CASSTLAGDGYTF. For the CDR3, the DNA is TGTGCCAGCAGTACCCTGGCAGGGGATGGCTACACCTTC.

The rearrangement links TRBV5-4 to TRBJ1-5; D is uncertain. Germline CDR1 reads SGHNT; CDR2 reads YYREEE (reference sequence). With 4 bases removed from V and 1 base from J, the gap between germline ends came to 6 bases. The CDR3 is 13 residues long. The CDR3 sequence: CASSADSNQPQHF. In DNA, the CDR3 is TGTGCCAGCAGCGCGGACAGCAATCAGCCCCAGCATTTT.

This chain joins TRBV20-1 and TRBJ2-5; D unresolved. V shed 4 bases and J shed 3 bases, with 6 bases lying between them. Germline V gives CDR1 DFQATT, CDR2 SNEGSKA (reference sequence). The CDR3 runs 11 residues. CDR3 sequence reads: CSAIPEETQYF. As DNA, the CDR3 is TGCAGTGCTATCCCCGAAGAGACCCAGTACTTC.

The rearrangement joins TRBV20-1 to TRBJ2-7; 7 bases are a match to TRBD1. This CDR3 is built from 16 residues. CDR1 is DFQATT, CDR2 SNEGSKA, per germline (reference sequence). Trimming cost V 1 base and J 0 bases; bases outside gene matches: 9. CDR3 sequence: CSARVATGVRSYEQYF. The CDR3 DNA reads as TGCAGTGCTAGAGTCGCAACAGGGGTCCGCTCCTACGAGCAGTACTTC.

The chain employs TRBV5-1 and TRBJ2-3, with D perhaps TRBD2 (6 bases). V was clipped by 6 bases and J by 1 base, with 15 bases between them. The length of the CDR3 is 15 residues. The germline gives CDR1 SGHRS, CDR2 YFSETQ. This CDR3 reads CASTPEGGRTDTQYF. The CDR3 DNA is TGCGCCAGCACCCCGGAGGGCGGGCGCACAGATACGCAGTATTTT.

Only one count was recorded for this clonotype. The chain combines TRBV20-1 with TRBJ1-2; D unresolved. The V end lost 0 bases, the J end lost 8 bases, and 4 bases lay between the germline ends. Germline V gene lookup returns CDR1 DFQATT and CDR2 SNEGSKA (reference sequence). The CDR3 is 10 residues long. As DNA, the CDR3 is TGCAGTGCTAGAGATACGGGCTACACCTTC. It specifies CSARDTGYTF.

This chain links TRBV28 with TRBJ1-2, with a tentative D call TRBD1 (5 bases). The germline gives CDR1 MDHEN, CDR2 SYDVKM. The V and J ends lost 7 bases and 4 bases respectively, with 10 bases between them. The CDR3 totals 12 residues. The CDR3 loop is CASTGTAYGYTF. CDR3 DNA sequence: TGTGCCAGCACCGGGACTGCCTATGGCTACACCTTC.

This rearrangement joins TRBV29-1 to TRBJ2-3; 7 bases agree with TRBD1. The CDR3 covers 13 residues. Germline CDR1 and CDR2: SQVTM and ANQGSEA. With 8 bases clipped from V and 0 bases from J, the junction kept 5 bases outside the gene matches. The CDR3 DNA follows: TGCAGCTTAGACAGGGCTAGCACAGATACGCAGTATTTT. Its translation is CSLDRASTDTQYF.

The chain recombines TRBV7-2 with TRBJ1-2; the D is unclear. This CDR3 has 13 residues. Germline V gene data show CDR1 as SGHTA and CDR2 as FQGNSA. Between the trimmed V and J ends, which lost 0 bases and 5 bases, there was a span of 7 bases. The CDR3 DNA reads as TGTGCCAGCAGCTTAGCGGGTCGTTATGGCTACACCTTC. The encoded protein is CASSLAGRYGYTF.

The J gene is TRBJ2-2, the V gene TRBV7-9; 10 positions match TRBD2. V gave up 4 bases and J gave up 4 bases; unmatched junction bases: 6. Per the germline V gene, CDR1 is SEHNR and CDR2 is FQNEAQ (reference sequence). The CDR3 covers 16 residues. The DNA for the CDR3 is TGTGCCAGCAGCTCGAGCGGGAGGGCGGCCACCGGGGAGCTGTTTTTT. Its protein is CASSSSGRAATGELFF.

This chain connects TRBV28 to TRBJ2-1; the D is unclear. The V gene's germline CDR1 is MDHEN and CDR2 SYDVKM. The CDR3 length is 13 residues. Trimming took off 2 bases at V and 5 bases at J, with 7 bases between the two ends. The CDR3 bases are TGTGCCAGCAGTTTACAGGCACACAATGAGCAGTTCTTC. This sequence encodes CASSLQAHNEQFF.

The chain has TRBV10-3 and TRBJ2-7; TRBD2 agrees at 7 bases. The CDR3 length is 12 residues. Trimming took 6 bases from V and 5 from J; bases not matched to a gene: 4. Germline lookup yields CDR1 ENHRY and CDR2 SYGVKD. CDR3 sequence (DNA): TGTGCCATCAGAGGACTAGAAAACGAGCAGTACTTC. It is translated as CAIRGLENEQYF.

The rearrangement links TRBV5-1 to TRBJ1-1; D is ambiguous. CDR3 size: 16 residues. The germline gives CDR1 SGHRS, CDR2 YFSETQ. Trimming cost V 3 bases and J 3 bases, with 18 bases left between them. This CDR3 reads CASSWEVGRGYTEAFF. The CDR3 DNA reads as TGCGCCAGCAGCTGGGAGGTGGGCCGCGGATACACTGAAGCTTTCTTT.

In nucleotides, the CDR3 is TGTGCCAGCAGCCATAACAGATTGAACACTGAAGCTTTCTTT. Translated: CASSHNRLNTEAFF. The chain couples TRBV12-3 or TRBV12-4 to TRBJ1-1; D ambiguous. Trimming took off 6 bases at V and 0 bases at J, with 11 bases between the two ends. The CDR3 is 14 amino acids.

The gene calls are TRBV14 and TRBJ2-7; D is undetermined. The CDR3 runs to 13 residues. Trimming cost V 3 bases and J 0 bases, with 6 bases left between them. Germline V gene lookup returns CDR1 SGHDN and CDR2 FVKESK. The CDR3 here is CASSHEFSYEQYF. CDR3 nucleotide sequence: TGTGCCAGCAGCCACGAATTCTCCTACGAGCAGTACTTC.

This clonotype was recorded once. The chain joins TRBV28 to TRBJ1-5; no clear D gene. The V and J ends lost 5 bases and 7 bases respectively, with 9 bases between them. Germline V gene sequence: CDR1 MDHEN, CDR2 SYDVKM. This CDR3 spans 12 amino acids. CDR3 nucleotide sequence: TGTGCCAGCAGTCTCCCGAGACAGCCCCAGCATTTT. This encodes CASSLPRQPQHF. The full variable domain, its missing parts supplied by reference TRBV28 and TRBJ1-5, is DVKVTQSSRYLVKRTGEKVFLECVQDMDHENMFWYRQDPGLGLRLIYFSYDVKMKEKGDIPEGYSVSREKKERFSLILESASTNQTSMYLCASSLPRQPQHFGDGTRLSIL.

The rearrangement links TRBV27 to TRBJ2-3; 10 nucleotides align to TRBD1. From germline, CDR1 is MNHEY and CDR2 SMNVEV (reference sequence). V was clipped by 5 bases and J by 2 bases; unmatched bases: 7. The CDR3 contains 16 residues. The CDR3 loop is CASSDLTGGFTDTQYF. CDR3 sequence (DNA): TGTGCCAGCAGTGACCTGACAGGGGGCTTCACAGATACGCAGTATTTT.

This clonotype was recorded only once. This chain connects TRBV5-6 to TRBJ1-1; D remains ambiguous. The germline CDR1 and CDR2 sequences are SGHDT and YYEEEE. The CDR3 loop spans 13 amino acids. Trimming took 2 bases from V and 2 from J, leaving 7 bases between them. For the CDR3, the DNA is TGTGCCAGCAGCTTAGGGATAAACACTGAAGCTTTCTTT. Translating it yields CASSLGINTEAFF.